This T cell receptor beta chain stems from a study of sequential checkpoint blockade in melanoma. Across the whole study: Patients were randomized 1:1 to nivolumab-then-ipilimumab or ipilimumab-then-nivolumab first-line.

This clone was seen a few times. Germline values: CDR1 SGDLS, CDR2 YYNGEE. The CDR3 runs to 15 residues. V shed 0 bases and J shed 4 bases, with 8 bases lying between them. Treatment indicated: randomized to nivolumab then ipilimumab (arm A) or the reverse (arm B). TCRdb's copy holds only in-frame clones and misses some; the assay was immunoSEQ multiplex PCR. The sample yields around 8,500 clones, 58% seen once. This chain joins TRBV9 and TRBJ2-6; the D gene is possibly TRBD1 (5 bases). The sequences come from CD8+ T cells sorted from blood (inferred from file names), collected from a patient given nivolumab and ipilimumab in sequence. The receptor was derived from a human donor with melanoma. CDR3 region: CASSVAGSGANVLTF. The CDR3 coding sequence is TGTGCCAGCAGCGTAGCAGGGTCCGGGGCCAACGTCCTGACTTTC.